The present TCR beta chain was sequenced within a study of OX40 agonist ivuxolimab in advanced cancers. Whole-study findings and limits: Normalized T-cell clonal expansion was also low in a subset of nonresponders. Doses of 0.1 to 3.0 mg/kg were accompanied by clonal expansion of CD4+ and CD8+ blood T cells by week 6.

Details on this clone: The antigen is unknown.

Germline CDR1 is ENHRY and CDR2 is SYGVKD. V lost 6 bases and J lost 1, with 16 bases in between. The CDR3 consists of 15 residues. The assay was immunoSEQ multiplex PCR, and TCRdb's table has in-frame clones only and misses some. Of 95,000 to 150,000 clones listed, 85% to 95% are singletons. The sample consisted of CD4+ or CD8+ T cells sorted from blood, taken in a trial of the OX40 agonist ivuxolimab. This receptor was taken from an adult with an advanced solid tumor such as melanoma, head and neck, liver or kidney cancer. V and J are TRBV10-3 and TRBJ2-7; D remains ambiguous. The CDR3 here is CAISANPAGSYEQYF. The CDR3 nucleotides read TGTGCCATCAGCGCAAACCCTGCAGGATCCTACGAGCAGTACTTC.